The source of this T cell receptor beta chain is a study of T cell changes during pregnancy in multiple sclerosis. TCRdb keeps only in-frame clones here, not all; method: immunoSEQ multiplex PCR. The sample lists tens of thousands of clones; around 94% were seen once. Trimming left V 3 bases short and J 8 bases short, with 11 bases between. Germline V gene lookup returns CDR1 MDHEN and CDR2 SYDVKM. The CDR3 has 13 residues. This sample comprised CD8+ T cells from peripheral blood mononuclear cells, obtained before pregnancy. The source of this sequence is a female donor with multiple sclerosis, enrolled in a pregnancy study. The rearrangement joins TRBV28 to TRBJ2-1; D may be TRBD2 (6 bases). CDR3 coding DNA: TGTGCCAGCAGTTTGTATAGCGGCGATGAGCAGTTCTTC. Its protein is CASSLYSGDEQFF.